The 30 T cell receptor beta chains below were found in one sample sequenced in a study of cytomegalovirus exposure and HLA in healthy donors. With 60 Vbeta and 13 Jbeta primers, the PCR was carried out. The assay was immunoSEQ multiplex PCR, and TCRdb's table has in-frame clones only and misses some. The sample records 65,000 or so clones, roughly 80% being singletons. The material sequenced was PBMCs. These TCRs come from a woman between 40 and 50 years old in good health and CMV-seropositive.

This chain joins TRBV19 and TRBJ1-4; 10 nucleotides align to TRBD1. The germline V gene has CDR1 LNHDA and CDR2 SQIVND (reference sequence). The CDR3 runs 13 residues. V was pared by 6 bases and J by 8 bases, with 3 bases of the junction left unmatched. CDR3 coding DNA: TGTGCCAGTAGCGGGACAGGGGAAGAAAAACTGTTTTTT. Protein: CASSGTGEEKLFF.

With regard to this clone: Other nucleotide sequences in the sample specify the same CDR3. This rearrangement joins TRBV7-2 to TRBJ1-3; 9 bases are a match to TRBD1. The CDR3 covers 17 residues. CDR1 is SGHTA and CDR2 is FQGNSA in the germline V gene. With 1 base clipped from V and 2 bases from J, the junction kept 6 bases outside the gene matches. The CDR3 spells CASSLGARTGAGNTIYF. The CDR3 bases are TGTGCCAGCAGCTTAGGGGCTCGGACAGGGGCTGGAAACACCATATATTTT.

The chain employs TRBV11-3 and TRBJ2-3; the D is unclear. This CDR3 has 13 residues. Germline V CDR1 and CDR2: SGHNT, YENEEA. Trimming cost V 3 bases and J 1 base, with 5 bases left between them. The CDR3 bases are TGTGCCAGCAGCTTGCCGGGCACAGATACGCAGTATTTT. This translates into CASSLPGTDTQYF.

This chain links TRBV5-6 with TRBJ2-4; 7 bases are a match to TRBD1. Germline V gene sequence: CDR1 SGHDT, CDR2 YYEEEE. The CDR3 length is 14 residues. The J segment lost 12 bases and the V segment lost 0 bases, leaving 9 bases of the junction unmatched. CDR3 DNA sequence: TGTGCCAGCAGCTTGGGACAGGGTAGATACAGTCAGTACTTC. It specifies CASSLGQGRYSQYF.

V gene TRBV27 combines with J gene TRBJ2-7; 7 positions match TRBD1. Germline V gives CDR1 MNHEY, CDR2 SMNVEV (reference sequence). Germline trimming cut 5 bases from V and 1 base from J; bases unmatched to any gene: 5. This CDR3 has 14 amino acids. CDR3 amino acids: CASSASQGSYEQYF. CDR3 sequence (DNA): TGTGCCAGCAGTGCCTCACAGGGGTCCTACGAGCAGTACTTC.

The chain is built from TRBV6-6 and TRBJ2-5; a weak D match, TRBD1 (6 bases). CDR1 is MNHNY and CDR2 is SVGAGI in the germline V gene (reference sequence). Trimming stripped 5 bases from V and 3 bases from J, with 13 bases between. CDR3 length: 14 residues. The CDR3 DNA reads as TGTGCCAGCAGTAACCGGGACACGAAAGAGACCCAGTACTTC. It translates to CASSNRDTKETQYF.

This clone has just one count. The genes are TRBV6-5 and TRBJ1-1; D call uncertain. This CDR3 has 16 amino acids. Between the trimmed V and J ends, which lost 2 bases and 3 bases, there was a span of 16 bases. Germline assignment: CDR1 MNHEY and CDR2 SVGAGI. CDR3 residues: CASSYLALVGDTEAFF. CDR3 DNA: TGTGCCAGCAGTTACCTCGCCTTGGTAGGAGACACTGAAGCTTTCTTT.

CDR3 region: CASSLFGTGIGTGELFF. The CDR3 DNA is TGCGCCAGCAGCTTGTTTGGGACAGGGATTGGCACCGGGGAGCTGTTTTTT. The gene calls are TRBV5-1 and TRBJ2-2; 9 bases match TRBD1. The CDR3 totals 17 residues. Germline-derived CDR1 and CDR2 are SGHRS and YFSETQ. Trimming took 1 base from V and 4 from J; bases not matched to a gene: 8.

This clone came up once. The chain joins TRBV9 to TRBJ2-5; 8 nucleotides align to TRBD2. The better agreement between TRBJ2-7 and the DNA end casts doubt on the J call. Germline-derived CDR1 and CDR2 are SGDLS and YYNGEE. This CDR3 has 15 residues. CDR3 amino acids: CASSVGGGYSYEQYF. The CDR3 nucleotides are TGTGCCAGCAGCGTAGGCGGGGGGTACTCCTACGAGCAGTACTTC.

This clone is judged medium-sized. The V and J genes are TRBV2 and TRBJ2-1; 7 nucleotides align to TRBD2. The J segment lost 6 bases and the V segment lost 3 bases, leaving 8 bases of the junction unmatched. The CDR3 has 15 amino acids. The germline gives CDR1 SNHLY, CDR2 FYNNEI. CDR3 sequence: CASSEDHQRGNEQFF. CDR3 in DNA: TGTGCCAGCAGTGAGGACCACCAGCGGGGCAATGAGCAGTTCTTC.

A few counts support this clone. The chain has TRBV10-2 and TRBJ1-5; no definite D call. CDR1 is WSHSY and CDR2 is SAAADI in the germline V gene. Trimming removed 6 bases from V and 3 bases from J, with 15 bases in between. This CDR3 comprises 15 residues. CDR3 loop: CASSRGMVPNQPQHF. CDR3 DNA: TGCGCCAGCAGCCGAGGCATGGTCCCCAATCAGCCCCAGCATTTT.

The chain has TRBV27 and TRBJ2-7; 10 nucleotides agree with TRBD1. V dropped 6 bases and J dropped 6; count of bases not matched to a gene: 8. The CDR3 runs 14 residues. The V gene's germline CDR1 is MNHEY and CDR2 SMNVEV (reference sequence). CDR3 sequence reads: CASRGGGTGVEQYF. The DNA of the CDR3 is TGTGCCAGCAGGGGGGGCGGGACAGGGGTCGAGCAGTACTTC.

J is TRBJ2-7 and V is TRBV5-4; D is perhaps TRBD2 (6 bases). This CDR3 region has 13 residues. Trimming left V 2 bases short and J 2 bases short, with 8 bases between. Germline CDR1 SGHNT, CDR2 YYREEE (reference sequence). The CDR3 bases are TGTGCCAGCAGCTTCGGGGGAACCTACGAGCAGTACTTC. Translated: CASSFGGTYEQYF.

V usage is TRBV7-9 and J usage is TRBJ2-7; 7 bases map to TRBD2. The CDR3 has 14 residues. The junction had 7 bases not matched to a gene; V was cut back by 3 bases and J by 5 bases. Germline V lookup: CDR1 SEHNR, CDR2 FQNEAQ (reference sequence). The CDR3 sequence is CASSFPGGENEQYF. CDR3 in DNA: TGTGCCAGCAGCTTCCCGGGGGGTGAGAACGAGCAGTACTTC.

The chain is built from TRBV6-4 and TRBJ2-1; TRBD1 matches 10 bases. This CDR3 has 15 residues. Germline V gene sequence: CDR1 MRHNA, CDR2 SNTAGT. Losses at the gene ends were 6 bases for V and 5 bases for J; bases not matched to a gene: 7. CDR3 region: CASSAGTGDNNEQFF. In nucleotides, the CDR3 is TGTGCCAGCAGCGCCGGGACAGGGGATAACAATGAGCAGTTCTTC.

This chain links TRBV7-2 with TRBJ1-6, with D perhaps TRBD1 (5 bases). Trimming removed 1 base from V and 5 bases from J, with 15 bases in between. The CDR3 contains 17 residues. Germline V lookup: CDR1 SGHTA, CDR2 FQGNSA. The CDR3 DNA sequence: TGTGCCAGCAGCTTAGGGGGCAGGGTTTCAGATAATTCACCCCTCCACTTT. Residues: CASSLGGRVSDNSPLHF.

A few counts support this clone. This chain links TRBV29-1 with TRBJ1-2; D is uncertain. The CDR3 sequence is 12 residues long. Trimming stripped 5 bases from V and 8 bases from J, with 15 bases between. Per the germline V gene, CDR1 is SQVTM and CDR2 is ANQGSEA. The chain's CDR3 is CSVQTTTLGYTF. The CDR3 DNA reads TGCAGCGTTCAAACCACAACGTTGGGCTACACCTTC.

The gene calls are TRBV19 and TRBJ2-2, with 7 nucleotides matching TRBD1. Trimming cost V 8 bases and J 1 base; bases outside gene matches: 10. Germline loops: CDR1 LNHDA, CDR2 SQIVND (reference sequence). This CDR3 spans 16 amino acids. The CDR3 region has the DNA TGTGCCAGTCGACCCCCGGGACAGATGAACACCGGGGAGCTGTTTTTT. It is translated as CASRPPGQMNTGELFF.

The rearrangement joins TRBV14 to TRBJ2-3; no definite D call. Germline CDR1 SGHDN, CDR2 FVKESK. The CDR3 is 15 residues long. V gave up 1 base and J gave up 1 base, with 9 bases separating them. CDR3 residues: CASSQVAARTDTQYF. CDR3 coding DNA: TGTGCCAGCAGCCAAGTGGCGGCACGCACAGATACGCAGTATTTT.

The rearrangement links TRBV6-6 to TRBJ2-7; 9 bases line up with TRBD1. V shed 7 bases and J 8 bases; nucleotides not matched to a gene: 9. Germline-derived CDR1 and CDR2 are MNHNY and SVGAGI (reference sequence). The CDR3 is 13 amino acids. The DNA for the CDR3 is TGTGCCAGCACCCGGGACAGGGCTACGAAGCAGTACTTC. This translates into CASTRDRATKQYF.

V usage is TRBV11-1 and J usage is TRBJ2-7, with 10 bases that match TRBD1. With 5 bases clipped from V and 3 bases from J, the junction kept 1 base outside the gene matches. Germline V gene lookup returns CDR1 SGHAT and CDR2 FQDESV (reference sequence). The CDR3 is 13 amino acids. CDR3 amino acids: CASSRDRGYEQYF. CDR3 sequence (DNA): TGTGCCAGCAGCCGGGACAGGGGCTACGAGCAGTACTTC.

Here the CDR3 reads CASSRLTGNYGYTF. The CDR3 bases are TGTGCCAGCAGCCGACTGACAGGAAACTATGGCTACACCTTC. V is TRBV13 and J is TRBJ1-2; D perhaps matches TRBD1 (6 bases). Germline V gene sequence: CDR1 PRHDT, CDR2 FYEKMQ (reference sequence). V lost 5 bases and J lost 2, with 12 bases in between. CDR3 length: 14 residues.

This clone has a handful of counts. The chain has TRBV4-1 and TRBJ1-6; D not resolved. The CDR3 spans 16 residues. V was pared by 2 bases and J by 8 bases, with 16 bases between. Germline CDR1 and CDR2: MGHRA and YSYEKL. The CDR3 DNA follows: TGCGCCAGCAGCCAACCGATGGCCCGTCGGGATTCACCCCTCCACTTT. It yields the protein CASSQPMARRDSPLHF.

In its sample, this clone was seen once. The chain links TRBV7-2 to TRBJ2-5, with 8 bases that match TRBD2. The J call is doubtful: the DNA matches TRBJ2-7 better. CDR3 size: 16 residues. Per germline, CDR1 SGHTA and CDR2 FQGNSA. CDR3 DNA: TGTGCCAGCAGCTTAGGGAGCGGACTAGCTCCGTACGAGCAGTACTTC. It encodes CASSLGSGLAPYEQYF.

V is TRBV30 and J is TRBJ2-5, with D perhaps TRBD1 (6 bases). The CDR3 length is 11 residues. V gave up 5 bases and J gave up 5 bases, with 9 bases separating them. CDR1 is GTSNPN and CDR2 is SVGIG in the germline V gene (reference sequence). The CDR3 bases are TGTGCCTGGGGGGGCGGCGAGACCCAGTACTTC. Encoded protein: CAWGGGETQYF.

The CDR3 DNA reads TGTGCCAGCAGTGAAGTCCGGGACGGGGAGCTGTTTTTT. Encoded protein: CASSEVRDGELFF. J is TRBJ2-2 and V is TRBV2; the D gene is possibly TRBD2 (5 bases). The CDR3 has 13 amino acids. V dropped 1 base and J dropped 7 bases, with 7 bases sitting between them. CDR1 and CDR2 from the germline V gene are SNHLY and FYNNEI.

For the CDR3, the DNA is TGTGCCAGCTCAAACCCGGGGGGCGCTGCTGGAAACACCATATATTTT. Amino acid sequence: CASSNPGGAAGNTIYF. The J gene is TRBJ1-3, the V gene TRBV18; maybe TRBD1 (6 bases). CDR1 and CDR2 from the germline V gene are KGHSH and LQKENI. V lost 5 bases and J lost 2, with 16 bases in between. The CDR3 is 16 amino acids.

The chain joins TRBV7-2 to TRBJ1-2, with D possibly being TRBD1 (5 bases). There are 13 residues in the CDR3. From germline, CDR1 is SGHTA and CDR2 FQGNSA. V lost 1 base, J lost 7 bases, and 10 bases lay in between. The CDR3 region has the DNA TGTGCCAGCAGCTTAGAGGGGTTAGGTGGCTACACCTTC. This sequence encodes CASSLEGLGGYTF.

This clone has more than one count but fewer than ten. The CDR3 DNA reads as TGTGCCAGCAGTCCCTGGGGGACAGGGGGGAATGAAAAACTGTTTTTT. This sequence encodes CASSPWGTGGNEKLFF. The chain recombines TRBV25-1 with TRBJ1-4; TRBD1 matches 11 bases. The CDR3 runs 16 residues. Germline V CDR1 and CDR2: MGHDK, SYGVNS. Germline trimming cut 5 bases from V and 5 bases from J; bases unmatched to any gene: 7.

V is TRBV27 and J is TRBJ1-6; 9 bases match TRBD1. Germline V gene lookup returns CDR1 MNHEY and CDR2 SMNVEV (reference sequence). The CDR3 is 13 residues long. V lost 8 bases to trimming and J lost 6 bases; unmatched junction nucleotides: 2. The CDR3 DNA reads as TGTGCCAGCGGACAGGGGAGTAATTCACCCCTCCACTTT. This encodes CASGQGSNSPLHF.